A selection of T cell receptor beta chains follows, all from one sample in a study of shared clonotypes between healthy human individuals. Some clones are missing from TCRdb's copy, which holds only in-frame ones; the method was immunoSEQ multiplex PCR. The data show roughly 570,000 clones, roughly 98% seen once. What was sequenced was naive CD8+ T cells sorted from blood. The receptors stem from a man between 25 and 39 years old in good health. CDR3s include the opening cysteine and the closing phenylalanine or tryptophan. Fields, in order: D gene, V gene, J gene, clone size, CDR3 protein, CDR3 DNA. A D gene is named only where the DNA matches it firmly. For some rows the clone size is stated as once, few or many, or as a class when expanded; others skip it.

>-|TRBV11-2|TRBJ2-7|-
CASSLSFYEQYF
TGTGCCAGCAGCCTATCCTTTTACGAGCAGTACTTC
>-|TRBV7-6|TRBJ1-5|-
CASSSTGGADQPQHF
TGTGCCAGCAGCTCCACGGGGGGGGCGGATCAGCCCCAGCATTTT
>-|TRBV4-1|TRBJ1-1|-
CASSQDRTGAFF
TGCGCCAGCAGCCAAGATCGAACTGGAGCTTTCTTT
>TRBD1|TRBV9|TRBJ2-7|-
CASSPLQGSSYEQYF
TGTGCCAGCAGCCCACTACAGGGGAGCTCCTACGAGCAGTACTTC
>TRBD2|TRBV28|TRBJ2-1|-
CASTAHRGTSGLQRANEQFF
TGTGCCAGCACCGCCCACCGTGGGACTAGCGGACTTCAAAGGGCGAATGAGCAGTTCTTC
>TRBD1|TRBV28|TRBJ2-7|-
CASSFRGQGGYEQYF
TGTGCCAGCAGTTTTCGAGGACAGGGAGGATACGAGCAGTACTTC
>-|TRBV7-9|TRBJ1-2|-
CASSWMDRTNYGYTF
TGTGCCAGCAGCTGGATGGACAGAACTAACTATGGCTACACCTTC
>-|TRBV7-9|TRBJ1-1|once
CASSSENTEAFF
TGTGCCAGCAGCTCAGAGAACACTGAAGCTTTCTTT
>-|TRBV6-4|TRBJ2-7|-
CASRTTKGGWNEQYF
TGTGCCAGCAGGACTACAAAGGGGGGATGGAACGAGCAGTACTTC
>TRBD2|TRBV28|TRBJ2-5|-
CASKGLGIGTQYF
TGTGCCAGCAAGGGACTAGGGATCGGGACCCAGTACTTC
>TRBD1|TRBV27|TRBJ2-7|once
CASSYNRGPDEQYF
TGTGCCAGCAGTTACAACAGGGGCCCGGACGAGCAGTACTTC
>-|TRBV10-3|TRBJ2-7|-
CAISALSVEQYF
TGTGCCATCAGTGCCCTGTCGGTCGAGCAGTACTTC
>-|TRBV9|TRBJ2-1|-
CASSVGRPGTLMYEQFF
TGTGCCAGCAGCGTAGGTAGACCGGGTACCTTAATGTATGAGCAGTTCTTC
>TRBD2|TRBV11-2|TRBJ2-7|-
CASSSAVGLAAYEQYF
TGTGCCAGCAGCTCAGCAGTTGGACTAGCGGCCTACGAGCAGTACTTC
>TRBD1|TRBV2|TRBJ2-7|-
CASRDRPGFYF
TGTGCCAGCAGGGACAGGCCTGGCTTCTACTTC
>-|TRBV19|TRBJ2-1|-
CASSISHSDYNEQFF
TGTGCCAGTAGTATTAGTCACAGTGACTACAATGAGCAGTTCTTC
>-|TRBV5-1|TRBJ1-4|-
CASSLGQGGGTNEKLFF
TGCGCCAGCAGCTTGGGGCAGGGAGGAGGCACTAATGAAAAACTGTTTTTT
>TRBD1|TRBV29-1|TRBJ2-7|-
CSVEDTGTDDEQYF
TGCAGCGTTGAAGATACAGGGACAGACGACGAGCAGTACTTC
>TRBD2|TRBV28|TRBJ2-3|-
CASNILAGPSTDTQYF
TGTGCCAGCAATATCCTAGCGGGGCCTAGCACAGATACGCAGTATTTT
>-|TRBV13|TRBJ2-7|-
CASSGGVTYEQYF
TGTGCCAGCAGTGGGGGCGTTACCTACGAGCAGTACTTC
>-|TRBV29-1|TRBJ1-3|-
CSVRTASGNTIYF
TGCAGCGTTAGGACAGCCTCTGGAAACACCATATATTTT
>-|TRBV5-1|TRBJ2-7|few
CASSSFGGGQYYEQYF
TGCGCCAGCAGCTCTTTCGGTGGCGGACAGTACTACGAGCAGTACTTC
>-|TRBV18|TRBJ1-4|once
CASSPAATNEKLFF
TGTGCCAGCTCACCAGCCGCAACTAATGAAAAACTGTTTTTT
>-|TRBV7-9|TRBJ2-1|-
CASSLVSGPVYNEQFF
TGTGCCAGCAGCTTAGTTTCAGGACCCGTTTACAATGAGCAGTTCTTC
>-|TRBV28|TRBJ2-1|-
CASRTGTDSSYNEQFF
TGTGCCAGCAGGACGGGGACGGACAGCTCCTACAATGAGCAGTTCTTC
>-|TRBV2|TRBJ1-4|once
CASLGAAINEKLFF
TGTGCCAGCCTAGGGGCAGCTATTAATGAAAAACTGTTTTTT
>-|TRBV27|TRBJ2-1|-
CVTLPERASSYNEQFF
TGTGTCACCCTCCCGGAGCGGGCCAGCTCCTACAATGAGCAGTTCTTC
>-|TRBV6-6|TRBJ1-5|-
CASSYNGGIQPQHF
TGTGCCAGCAGTTACAACGGTGGTATACAGCCCCAGCATTTT
>-|TRBV19|TRBJ2-2|-
CASSPRSGANTGELFF
TGTGCCAGTAGCCCCCGGTCGGGGGCCAACACCGGGGAGCTGTTTTTT
>-|TRBV11-1|TRBJ2-5|-
CASSLLGETQYF
TGTGCCAGCAGCCTATTGGGAGAGACCCAGTACTTC
>TRBD2|TRBV14|TRBJ2-1|-
CASSQRVLAGNNEQFF
TGTGCCAGCAGCCAACGAGTGCTAGCGGGGAACAATGAGCAGTTCTTC
>-|TRBV9|TRBJ1-2|-
CASSAGHW
TGTGCCAGCAGTGCAGGGCACTGG
>TRBD2|TRBV7-8|TRBJ2-1|once
CASSLGREIFSYNEQFF
TGTGCCAGCAGCTTAGGGCGGGAGATTTTCTCCTACAATGAGCAGTTCTTC
>-|TRBV4-1|TRBJ2-1|-
CASSQGGAYWSGYEQFF
TGCGCCAGCAGCCAAGGCGGCGCCTACTGGTCTGGGTATGAGCAGTTCTTC
>-|TRBV27|TRBJ2-1|-
CASSTHKTGRLLNEQFF
TGTGCCAGCAGCACCCACAAAACGGGACGCCTTTTGAATGAGCAGTTCTTC
>TRBD2|TRBV29-1|TRBJ2-7|once
CSVELREASYEQYF
TGCAGCGTTGAATTACGGGAGGCCTCCTACGAGCAGTACTTC
>TRBD1|TRBV19|TRBJ2-1|-
CASSKGPGQGASSYNEQFF
TGTGCCAGTAGTAAGGGACCGGGACAGGGGGCCTCCTCCTACAATGAGCAGTTCTTC
>-|TRBV15|TRBJ2-7|-
CATSRSGSYEQYF
TGTGCCACCAGCAGATCCGGGTCCTACGAGCAGTACTTC
>-|TRBV7-9|TRBJ1-1|once
CASSPLNTEAFF
TGTGCCAGCAGCCCCTTGAACACTGAAGCTTTCTTT
>TRBD1|TRBV4-3|TRBJ2-2|-
CASSQASILQGRRTGELFF
TGCGCCAGCAGCCAAGCATCAATCCTACAGGGGCGTCGGACCGGGGAGCTGTTTTTT